The sequence of this TCR beta chain was determined in a study of cytomegalovirus exposure and HLA in healthy donors. Study-wide results and limits: The authors enumerated 150 to 200 TCR beta chains as linked to cytomegalovirus. That first-cohort TCR clusters tended to co-occur in the 95 to 150 validation repertoires was found in a later analysis.

Germline lookup yields CDR1 SGHNT and CDR2 YYREEE (reference sequence). This CDR3 region has 17 residues. Between the trimmed V and J ends, which lost 0 bases and 1 base, there was a span of 16 bases. Worth noting for this clone: The antigen is undetermined.

The data were produced by immunoSEQ multiplex PCR, yet TCRdb's version contains in-frame clones alone and is incomplete. The sample contains 110,000 or so clones, more than 75% of which appear only once. The chain combines TRBV5-4 with TRBJ1-2; possibly TRBD1 for D (5 bases). Sequenced input: PBMCs. This TCR was sampled from a man aged 18 to 30 in good health and CMV-seronegative. The CDR3 protein is CASSLGGGQGLNYGYTF. The CDR3 DNA reads as TGTGCCAGCAGCTTGGGTGGAGGGCAGGGCCTTAACTATGGCTACACCTTC.